The rows below give T cell receptor beta chains drawn from one sample of a study of stem cell transplantation in POMP-related autoinflammatory disease. Clones were read by immunoSEQ multiplex PCR, and TCRdb kept only the in-frame ones, dropping some. The sample lists about 32,000 clones; 85% to 90% were seen once. This specimen was CD4+ T cells from PBMCs, taken before stem cell transplantation. The receptors shown here come from a human donor with POMP-related autoinflammation and immune dysregulation (PRAID). Each CDR3 is given with its conserved first and last residue. D genes are given only for firm matches. Expanded clones get a size class; other rows say once, few or many, or leave the size out.

NA TRBD2 TRBJ2-7 TRBV7-8 CASSLVIAGGDEQYF TGTGCCAGCAGCTTAGTCATAGCGGGAGGAGACGAGCAGTACTTC
NA NA TRBJ1-5 TRBV6-1 CASRLISNQPQHF TGTGCCAGCCGGCTAATTAGCAATCAGCCCCAGCATTTT
few TRBD1 TRBJ1-5 TRBV19 CASSIEGQGNQPQHF TGTGCCAGTAGTATAGAAGGACAGGGCAATCAGCCCCAGCATTTT
NA NA TRBJ2-3 TRBV25-1 CASSESQTVPDTQYF TGTGCCAGCAGTGAATCGCAGACAGTTCCAGATACGCAGTATTTT
NA NA TRBJ2-5 TRBV5-1 CASSWRQSPQETQYF TGCGCCAGCAGCTGGAGACAGTCACCTCAAGAGACCCAGTACTTC
once TRBD1 TRBJ2-5 TRBV28 CASSSLRQGLVETQYF TGTGCCAGCAGTTCGCTCCGACAGGGGCTTGTGGAGACCCAGTACTTC
NA NA TRBJ1-1 TRBV29-1 CSVEERGRTEAFF TGCAGCGTTGAAGAACGGGGGAGGACTGAAGCTTTCTTT
NA NA TRBJ2-2 TRBV5-1 CASSLLGGKVGELFF TGCGCCAGCAGCTTGTTAGGCGGGAAGGTCGGGGAGCTGTTTTTT
NA TRBD2 TRBJ2-5 TRBV5-1 CASSPTPGRKTQYF TGCGCCAGCAGCCCTACCCCCGGGAGGAAGACCCAGTACTTC
NA TRBD2 TRBJ2-1 TRBV11-2 CASSLDGIAGSYNEQFF TGTGCCAGCAGCTTAGATGGGATAGCGGGATCCTACAATGAGCAGTTCTTC